This T cell receptor (beta chain) came from a study of blood T cell repertoires in COVID-19 (dated by TCRdb to the early 2020s). Concerning the study at large: Samples covering the acute and convalescent phases of COVID-19 were provided by collaborators in the United States, Italy and Spain. The material from the prospective study consisted of cDNA or gDNA derived from T cells, B-cell-depleted T cells, or PBMCs. The dataset comprised deeply sampled blood TCRbeta repertoires from subjects exposed to, actively infected with, or recovered from COVID-19. The repertoires were released in a freely available public database meant as a resource for research on the immune response to SARS-CoV-2. Samples were obtained from the ongoing ImmuneRACE study (first 160 participants) and from approximately 1,200 subjects provided by 6 global collaborators. Sample metadata almost always included a de-identified subject ID, COVID-19 status, age in years and sex. Where available, HLA class I and class II types were obtained from metadata supplied by the sample provider rather than from assay-based typing. Summary of the overall study and its limitations: Clinical and demographic metadata were provided uncurated, with the amount varying by source and participant.

Trimming at the junction amounts to 5 bases on V and 4 bases on J, and the germline ends lie 11 bases apart. Spanning cysteine to phenylalanine, the CDR3 consists of 13 amino acids. Here the CDR3 DNA is all that survives: 39 bases in frame from base 1. From a lookup of the germline V gene, CDR1 and CDR2 are SGHRS and YFSETQ. On this clone itself: Which antigen it targets is not known. Base qualities were left out, and no much larger clone turns up one base away.

One collaborating source in Seattle enrolled patients while the patients were actively infected and followed the patients over time throughout the course of disease. The collaborating institutions used their own protocols to collect whole blood in K2EDTA tubes. For TCRbeta analysis, collaborators shipped samples as frozen whole blood, isolated PBMCs, or DNA extracted from either of those sample types. TCRbeta CDR3 regions were amplified from genomic DNA by means of the immunoSEQ Assay, a bias-controlled multiplex PCR. Per the source publication's procedure: Nucleated cell counts per sample were estimated from amplification of reference gene primers within the assay. To quantify the absolute abundance of each unique TCRbeta CDR3 rearrangement, sequence reads were collapsed and filtered. For each sample, productive Simpson clonality was calculated as the square root of Simpson's diversity index over productive rearrangements. TCRdb stores this immuneACCESS table with in-frame sequences only. Part of the clones is absent; in the studies checked, under half of the shortfall reflects unresolved V genes, and no reason is known for the rest. V, J and clone size are taken as reported in that table, and D and trimming were inferred from the DNA itself. The sample table shows fewer than 700,000 clones, and around 90% are seen once. The ten largest clones represent less than 9% of the sample.

The sequencing sample was made of peripheral blood. This receptor chain uses TRBV5-1 and TRBJ2-3; there is no confident call for the D gene. The receptor's source is a woman aged 45 to 65 with COVID-19, enrolled during active disease. The CDR3 loop reads CASRPILADTQYF. The DNA is TGCGCCAGCAGACCCATCCTAGCAGATACGCAGTATTTT.